These 4 T cell receptor beta chains originate from one sample sequenced in a study of identical twins. TCRdb called the 5' RACE reads again in MiXCR, with one record for every CDR3 protein. The sample gives about 190,000 distinct CDR3 sequences, 15% of which show up once; 40% is in the top ten. The same data also went into a second study, on T cells expressing NK-cell markers.

Sequenced sample: CD8+ T cells sorted from blood. These receptors were obtained from a woman under 30 in good health.

The CDR3 nucleotides read TGTGCCAGCAGTAGCAGGGGGCTACCCCATGAGCAGTTCTTC. Translating gives CASSSRGLPHEQFF. The chain employs TRBV27 and TRBJ2-1; 8 nucleotides agree with TRBD1. There are 14 residues in the CDR3. CDR1 is MNHEY, CDR2 SMNVEV, per germline (reference sequence). The V segment lost 5 bases and the J segment 8 bases; nucleotides outside the gene matches: 8.

This chain connects TRBV29-1 to TRBJ2-2; possibly TRBD2 for D (6 bases). CDR3 length: 13 residues. Germline values: CDR1 SQVTM, CDR2 ANQGSEA. Trimming took 5 bases from V and 4 from J, leaving 11 bases between them. This CDR3 is CSVFGSSTGELFF. CDR3 DNA sequence: TGCAGCGTTTTCGGGAGCAGCACCGGGGAGCTGTTTTTT.

This chain joins TRBV6-2 or TRBV6-3 and TRBJ1-5; TRBD1 aligns across 9 bases. The ends lost 5 bases at V and 2 bases at J; junction bases unmatched: 7. The CDR3 extends over 16 amino acids. The germline V gene has CDR1 MNHEY and CDR2 SVGEGT. CDR3 nucleotide sequence: TGTGCCAGCAGTCGGACAGGGGCCGGAGGCAATCAGCCCCAGCATTTT. It yields the protein CASSRTGAGGNQPQHF.

This chain links TRBV4-1 with TRBJ2-4; D may correspond to TRBD1 or TRBD2 (5 bases each). CDR3 length: 13 amino acids. V was cut by 6 bases and J by 1 base, with 7 bases left in between. CDR1 is MGHRA and CDR2 is YSYEKL in the germline V gene. CDR3 residues: CASRGDAKNIQYF. In DNA form, the CDR3 reads TGCGCCAGCAGAGGGGACGCCAAAAACATTCAGTACTTC.